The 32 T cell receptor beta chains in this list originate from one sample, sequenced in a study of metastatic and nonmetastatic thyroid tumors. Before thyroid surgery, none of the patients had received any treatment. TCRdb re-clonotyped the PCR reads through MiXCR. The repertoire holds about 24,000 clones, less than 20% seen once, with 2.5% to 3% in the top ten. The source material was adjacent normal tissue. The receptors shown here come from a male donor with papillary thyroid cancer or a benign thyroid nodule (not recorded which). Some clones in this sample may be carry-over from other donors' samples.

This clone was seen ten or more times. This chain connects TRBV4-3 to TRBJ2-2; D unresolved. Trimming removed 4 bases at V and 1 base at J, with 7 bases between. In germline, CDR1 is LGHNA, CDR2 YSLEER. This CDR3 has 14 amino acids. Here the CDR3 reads CASSLDQNTGELFF. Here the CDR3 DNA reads TGCGCCAGCAGCCTCGACCAGAACACCGGGGAGCTGTTTTTT.

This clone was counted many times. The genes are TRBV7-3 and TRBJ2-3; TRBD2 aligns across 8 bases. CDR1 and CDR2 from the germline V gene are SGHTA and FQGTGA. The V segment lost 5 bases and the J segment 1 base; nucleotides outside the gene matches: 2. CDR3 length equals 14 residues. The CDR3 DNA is TGTGCCAGCAGCCCAGCGGGAGGCACAGATACGCAGTATTTT. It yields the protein CASSPAGGTDTQYF.

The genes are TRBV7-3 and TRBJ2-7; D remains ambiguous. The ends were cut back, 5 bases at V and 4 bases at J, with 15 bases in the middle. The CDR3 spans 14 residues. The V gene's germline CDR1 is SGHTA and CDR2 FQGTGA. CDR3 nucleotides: TGTGCCAGCAGCCCCGATTCATGGAGTTACGAGCAGTACTTC. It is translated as CASSPDSWSYEQYF.

The CDR3 nucleotides are TGTGCCAGCAGTTTGGCGACAGGGGCCTACGAGCAGTACTTC. This translates into CASSLATGAYEQYF. This chain joins TRBV12-3 or TRBV12-4 and TRBJ2-7, with TRBD1 identical over 8 bases. The CDR3 runs 14 residues. With V trimmed by 3 bases and J by 2 bases, 3 bases remained unmatched.

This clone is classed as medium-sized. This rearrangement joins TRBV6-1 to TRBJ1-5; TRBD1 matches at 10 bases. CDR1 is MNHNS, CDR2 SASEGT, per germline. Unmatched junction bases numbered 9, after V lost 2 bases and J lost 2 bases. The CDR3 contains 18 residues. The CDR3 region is CASSESLRQGARNQPQHF. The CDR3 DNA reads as TGTGCCAGCAGTGAATCGCTTAGACAGGGGGCGCGCAATCAGCCCCAGCATTTT.

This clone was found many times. CDR3 nucleotides: TGTGCCACCAGCAGAGGCAGGACAGGGGGGTATGACAATGAGCAGTTCTTC. This codes for CATSRGRTGGYDNEQFF. The rearrangement joins TRBV15 to TRBJ2-1, with TRBD1 identical over 10 bases. This CDR3 spans 17 amino acids. Germline V gene data show CDR1 as LNHNV and CDR2 as YYDKDF (reference sequence). With V trimmed by 1 base and J by 5 bases, 8 bases remained unmatched.

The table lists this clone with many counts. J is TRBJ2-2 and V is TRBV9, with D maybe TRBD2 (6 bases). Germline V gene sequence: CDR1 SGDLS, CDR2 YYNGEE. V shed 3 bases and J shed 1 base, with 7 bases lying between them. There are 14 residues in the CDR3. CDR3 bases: TGTGCCAGCAGCGCCGGGAGGAACACCGGGGAGCTGTTTTTT. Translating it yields CASSAGRNTGELFF.

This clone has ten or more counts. The CDR3 nucleotides are TGTGCCAGCAGTTGGGACAGACCGAACACCGGGGAGCTGTTTTTT. Encoded protein: CASSWDRPNTGELFF. The chain has TRBV2 and TRBJ2-2, with 7 bases lining up with TRBD1. Looked up from germline, CDR1 is SNHLY and CDR2 is FYNNEI. The V segment lost 5 bases and the J segment 0 bases; nucleotides outside the gene matches: 3. The CDR3 runs to 15 residues.

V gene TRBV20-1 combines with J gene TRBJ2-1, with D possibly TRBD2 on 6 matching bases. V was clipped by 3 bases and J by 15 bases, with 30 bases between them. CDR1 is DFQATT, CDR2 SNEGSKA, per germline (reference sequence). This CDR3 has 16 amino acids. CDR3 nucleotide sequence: TGCAGTGCTAGTCCCCGGGGGACCTACTCCTACAATCAGCGGTTCTTC. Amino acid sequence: CSASPRGTYSYNQRFF.

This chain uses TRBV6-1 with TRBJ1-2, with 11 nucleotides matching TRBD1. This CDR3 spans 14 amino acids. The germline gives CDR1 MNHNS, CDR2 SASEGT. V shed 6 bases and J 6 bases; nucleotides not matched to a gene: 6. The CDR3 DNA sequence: TGTGCCAGCAGCAGCCGGGACAGGGGGGATGGCTACACCTTC. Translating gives CASSSRDRGDGYTF.

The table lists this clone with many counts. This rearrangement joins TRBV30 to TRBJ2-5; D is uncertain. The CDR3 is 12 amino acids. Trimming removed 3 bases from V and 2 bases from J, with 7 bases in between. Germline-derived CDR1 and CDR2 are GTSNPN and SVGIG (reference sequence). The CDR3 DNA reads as TGTGCCTGGAGGATTAAACAAGAGACCCAGTACTTC. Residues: CAWRIKQETQYF. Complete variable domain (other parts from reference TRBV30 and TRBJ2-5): SQTIHQWPATLVQPVGSPLSLECTVEGTSNPNLYWYRQAAGRGLQLLFYSVGIGQISSEVPQNLSASRPQDRQFILSSKKLLLSDSGFYLCAWRIKQETQYFGPGTRLLVL.

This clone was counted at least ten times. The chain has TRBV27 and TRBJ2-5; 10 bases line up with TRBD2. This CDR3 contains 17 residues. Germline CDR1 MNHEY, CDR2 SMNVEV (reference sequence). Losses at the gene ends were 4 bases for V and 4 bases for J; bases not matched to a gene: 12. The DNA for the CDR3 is TGTGCCAGCAGTTCCCGCGCCAGCGGGGGGGCCCTAGAGACCCAGTACTTC. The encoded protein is CASSSRASGGALETQYF.

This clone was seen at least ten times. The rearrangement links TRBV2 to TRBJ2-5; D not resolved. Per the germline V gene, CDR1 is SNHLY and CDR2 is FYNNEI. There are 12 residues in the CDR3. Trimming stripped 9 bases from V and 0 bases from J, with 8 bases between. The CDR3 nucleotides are TGTGCCAGTCTTGGACACCAAGAGACCCAGTACTTC. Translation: CASLGHQETQYF.

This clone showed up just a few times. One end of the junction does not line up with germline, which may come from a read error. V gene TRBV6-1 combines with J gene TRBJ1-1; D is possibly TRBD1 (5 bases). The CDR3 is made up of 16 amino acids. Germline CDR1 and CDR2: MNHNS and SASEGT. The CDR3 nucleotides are TGTGTCAGCAGCAGGACCTCTGGGGCGTGGGACACTGAAGCTTTCTTT. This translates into CVSSRTSGAWDTEAFF.

CDR3 region: CASSPGPTTWTGELFF. CDR3 sequence (DNA): TGTGCCAGCAGCCCCGGACCCACTACGTGGACCGGGGAGCTGTTTTTT. The chain recombines TRBV6-1 with TRBJ2-2; D is unresolved. Trimming cost V 6 bases and J 5 bases, with 19 bases left between them. Per the germline V gene, CDR1 is MNHNS and CDR2 is SASEGT. This CDR3 spans 16 amino acids.

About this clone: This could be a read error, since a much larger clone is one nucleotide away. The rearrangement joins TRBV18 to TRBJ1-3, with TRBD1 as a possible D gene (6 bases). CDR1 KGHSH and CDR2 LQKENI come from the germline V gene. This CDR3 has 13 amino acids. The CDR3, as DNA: TGTGCCGGCTCACCACGACAGGTGGACACCATATATTTT. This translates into CAGSPRQVDTIYF.

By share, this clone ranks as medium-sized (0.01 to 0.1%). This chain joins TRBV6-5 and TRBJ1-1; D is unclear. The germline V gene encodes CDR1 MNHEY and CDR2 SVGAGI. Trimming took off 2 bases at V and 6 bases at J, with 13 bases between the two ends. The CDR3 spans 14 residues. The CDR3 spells CASSYRTGTPEAFF. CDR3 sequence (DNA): TGTGCCAGCAGTTACCGGACTGGCACGCCTGAAGCTTTCTTT.

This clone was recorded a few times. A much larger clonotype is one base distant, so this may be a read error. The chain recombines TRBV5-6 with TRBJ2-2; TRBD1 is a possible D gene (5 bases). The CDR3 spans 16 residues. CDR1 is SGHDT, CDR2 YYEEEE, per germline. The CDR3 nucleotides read TGTGCCAGCATCTTGTTGGGCCAAGGGGACACCGGGGAGCTGTTTTTT. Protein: CASILLGQGDTGELFF.

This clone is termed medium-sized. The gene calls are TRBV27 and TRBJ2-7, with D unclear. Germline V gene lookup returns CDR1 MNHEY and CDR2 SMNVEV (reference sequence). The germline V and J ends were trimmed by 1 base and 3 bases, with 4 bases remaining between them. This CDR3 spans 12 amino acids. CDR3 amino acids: CASSLLGYEQYF. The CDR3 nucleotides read TGTGCCAGCAGTTTATTGGGCTACGAGCAGTACTTC.

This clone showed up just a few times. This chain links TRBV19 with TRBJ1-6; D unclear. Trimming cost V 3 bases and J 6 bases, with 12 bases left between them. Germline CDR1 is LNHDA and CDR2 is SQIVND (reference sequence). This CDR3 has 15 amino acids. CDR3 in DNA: TGTGCCAGTAGTATCTCCGGTCAGCTTAATTCACCCCTCCACTTT. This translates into CASSISGQLNSPLHF.

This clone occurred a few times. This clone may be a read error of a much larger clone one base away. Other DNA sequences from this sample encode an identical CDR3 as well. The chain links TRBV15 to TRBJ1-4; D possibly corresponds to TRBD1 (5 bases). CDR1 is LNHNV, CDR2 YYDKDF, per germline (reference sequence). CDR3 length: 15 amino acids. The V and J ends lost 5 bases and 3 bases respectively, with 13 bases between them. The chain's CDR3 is CATSEGRGPNEKLFF. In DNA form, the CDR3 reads TGTGCCACCAGCGAGGGACGGGGTCCTAATGAAAAACTGTTTTTT.

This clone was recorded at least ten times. The CDR3 DNA is TGTGCCAGCAGGTCTTTTCCGAGCAATCAGCCCCAGCATTTT. Translation: CASRSFPSNQPQHF. The V and J genes are TRBV28 and TRBJ1-5; D call uncertain. Germline CDR1 reads MDHEN; CDR2 reads SYDVKM. The CDR3 is made up of 14 amino acids. Trimming removed 6 bases at V and 1 base at J, with 10 bases between. The whole variable domain, remainder taken from reference TRBV28 and TRBJ1-5, is DVKVTQSSRYLVKRTGEKVFLECVQDMDHENMFWYRQDPGLGLRLIYFSYDVKMKEKGDIPEGYSVSREKKERFSLILESASTNQTSMYLCASRSFPSNQPQHFGDGTRLSIL.

DNA of the CDR3: TGTGCCAGCAGACTGAGCGGGGGGGCAGCAGATACGCAGTATTTT. It encodes CASRLSGGAADTQYF. V usage is TRBV7-2 and J usage is TRBJ2-3, with 10 bases matching TRBD2. Germline V CDR1 and CDR2: SGHTA, FQGNSA. This CDR3 has 15 amino acids. Trimming took 6 bases from V and 4 from J; bases not matched to a gene: 7.

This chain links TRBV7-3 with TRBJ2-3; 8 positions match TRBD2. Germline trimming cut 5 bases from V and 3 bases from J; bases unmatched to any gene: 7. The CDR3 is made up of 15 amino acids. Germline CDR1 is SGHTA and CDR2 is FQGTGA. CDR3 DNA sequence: TGTGCCAGCAGCAAGCTAGCGGGTTTTACAGATACGCAGTATTTT. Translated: CASSKLAGFTDTQYF.

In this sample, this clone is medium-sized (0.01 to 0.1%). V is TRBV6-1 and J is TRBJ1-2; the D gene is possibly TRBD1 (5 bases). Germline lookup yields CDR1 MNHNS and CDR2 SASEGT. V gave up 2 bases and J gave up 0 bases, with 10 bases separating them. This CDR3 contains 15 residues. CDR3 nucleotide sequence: TGTGCCAGCAGTGAAAGTCTAGGGGCTAACTATGGCTACACCTTC. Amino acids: CASSESLGANYGYTF.

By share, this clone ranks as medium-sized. CDR3 DNA: TGTGCCAGCAGCCCTCGGGCAGGTGTTGAGGGTGAGCAGTTCTTC. Translated, it gives CASSPRAGVEGEQFF. The V and J genes are TRBV7-3 and TRBJ2-1; the D gene is possibly TRBD2 (5 bases). V was pared by 5 bases and J by 9 bases, with 20 bases between. CDR3 length: 15 amino acids. Germline V gives CDR1 SGHTA, CDR2 FQGTGA.

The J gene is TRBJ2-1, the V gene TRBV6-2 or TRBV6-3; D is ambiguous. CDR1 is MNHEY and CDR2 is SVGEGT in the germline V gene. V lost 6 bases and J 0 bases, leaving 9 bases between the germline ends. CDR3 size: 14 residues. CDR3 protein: CASRRHSSYNEQFF. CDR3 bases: TGTGCCAGCAGAAGACATAGCTCCTACAATGAGCAGTTCTTC.

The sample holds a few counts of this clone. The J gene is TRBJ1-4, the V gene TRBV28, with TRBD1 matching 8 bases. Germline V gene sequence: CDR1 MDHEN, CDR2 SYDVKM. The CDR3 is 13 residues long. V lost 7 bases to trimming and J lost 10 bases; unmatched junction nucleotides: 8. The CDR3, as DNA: TGTGCCAGCATTTCCCCAGGGGGCGGAAAACTGTTTTTT. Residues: CASISPGGGKLFF.

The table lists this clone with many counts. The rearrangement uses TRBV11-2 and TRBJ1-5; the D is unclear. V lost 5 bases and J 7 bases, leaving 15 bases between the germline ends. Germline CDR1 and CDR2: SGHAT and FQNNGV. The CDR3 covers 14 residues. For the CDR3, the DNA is TGTGCCAGCAGCCCCGGTCTCCCTGGACAGCCCCAGCATTTT. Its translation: CASSPGLPGQPQHF.

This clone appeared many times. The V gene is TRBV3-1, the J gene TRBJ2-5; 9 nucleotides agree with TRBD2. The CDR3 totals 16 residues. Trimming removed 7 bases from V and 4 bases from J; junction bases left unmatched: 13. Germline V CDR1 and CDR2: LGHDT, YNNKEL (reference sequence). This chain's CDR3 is CASTHPSGVNLETQYF. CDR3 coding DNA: TGTGCCAGCACCCACCCTAGCGGGGTAAATTTAGAGACCCAGTACTTC.

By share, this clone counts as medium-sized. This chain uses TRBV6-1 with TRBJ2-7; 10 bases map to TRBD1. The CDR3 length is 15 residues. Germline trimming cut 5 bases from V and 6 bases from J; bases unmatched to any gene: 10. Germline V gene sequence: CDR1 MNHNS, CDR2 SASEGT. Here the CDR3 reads CASSLSLRTGGEQYF. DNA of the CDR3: TGTGCCAGCAGTCTTAGTCTCAGGACAGGGGGCGAGCAGTACTTC.

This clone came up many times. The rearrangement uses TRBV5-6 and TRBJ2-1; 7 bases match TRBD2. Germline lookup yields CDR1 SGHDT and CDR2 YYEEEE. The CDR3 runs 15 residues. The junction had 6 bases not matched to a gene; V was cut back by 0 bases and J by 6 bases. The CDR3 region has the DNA TGTGCCAGCAGCTTGGGGAGACTAGCCGCCAATGAGCAGTTCTTC. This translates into CASSLGRLAANEQFF.